The source of this T cell receptor (beta chain) is a study of blood T cells in healthy people across ages. The CDR3 loop spans 14 amino acids. Germline V gene lookup returns CDR1 SGHRS and CDR2 YFSETQ. V was clipped by 3 bases and J by 8 bases; unmatched bases: 4. This clonotype was counted at least ten times. Its matching antigen is unknown. A clone one base away is much larger, so this may be a read error. Next came a second PCR, run for about 7 to 12 cycles, which used a sample-barcoded 5' primer along with a J-beta primer mix. Via MiXCR, TCRdb re-called the 5' RACE reads, giving one row per CDR3 protein. This table has 630,000 or so distinct CDR3 sequences, less than 35% appearing once. Findings and caveats of the study: Researchers judged that diversity estimates from one million T cells fell short of true values.

V usage is TRBV5-1 and J usage is TRBJ1-5; 11 positions agree with TRBD1. The receptor was isolated from a woman of 80 years or more in good health. Sequencing was carried out using blood. The CDR3 loop reads CASSWTGGGEPQHF. CDR3 coding DNA: TGCGCCAGCAGCTGGACAGGGGGCGGTGAGCCCCAGCATTTT.